The 11 T cell receptor beta chains below all came from one sample that was sequenced in a study of shared clonotypes between healthy human individuals. The repertoire was sequenced with immunoSEQ multiplex PCR; TCRdb's copy has only in-frame clones and lacks some. The data contain about 2 million clones, over 85% of them singletons. Sequenced input: naive CD4+ T cells sorted from blood. Subset given: CD45RA+ positively selected. The receptors derive from a man between 18 and 35 years old in good health.

The V and J genes are TRBV7-2 and TRBJ1-6; no definite D call. This CDR3 is built from 13 residues. Looked up from germline, CDR1 is SGHTA and CDR2 is FQGNSA. V was clipped by 5 bases and J by 6 bases, with 8 bases between them. CDR3 region: CASSRNGNSPLHF. The CDR3, as DNA: TGTGCCAGCAGCCGAAATGGTAATTCACCCCTCCACTTT.

This chain links TRBV5-8 with TRBJ2-5; D may be TRBD2 (6 bases). CDR3 length: 14 amino acids. Germline CDR1 is SGHTS and CDR2 is YDEGEE. The V and J ends lost 6 bases and 6 bases respectively, with 18 bases between them. CDR3: CASTWRDLMKTQYF. The CDR3 DNA follows: TGTGCCAGCACCTGGAGGGATTTGATGAAGACCCAGTACTTC.

Comment on this clone: This sample also contains other DNA sequences that code for the same CDR3. The chain employs TRBV4-1 and TRBJ2-5; the match to TRBD2 covers 10 bases. The germline CDR1 and CDR2 sequences are MGHRA and YSYEKL. This CDR3 has 16 amino acids. V gave up 1 base and J gave up 2 bases; unmatched junction bases: 4. CDR3 protein: CASSQGPAGGQETQYF. In DNA form, the CDR3 reads TGCGCCAGCAGCCAAGGCCCAGCGGGGGGGCAAGAGACCCAGTACTTC.

The chain carries TRBV5-4 and TRBJ1-2; D is possibly TRBD1 (5 bases). Between the trimmed V and J ends, which lost 3 bases and 5 bases, there was a span of 17 bases. The CDR3 consists of 15 residues. Germline CDR1 and CDR2: SGHNT and YYREEE (reference sequence). The CDR3 region has the DNA TGTGCCAGCAGCTCGGCGGGACGTCCTTCGTATGGCTACACCTTC. Protein: CASSSAGRPSYGYTF.

The chain is built from TRBV11-3 and TRBJ2-5; the D is unclear. CDR3 length: 13 amino acids. V lost 3 bases to trimming and J lost 3 bases, with 8 bases between them. Germline assignment: CDR1 SGHNT and CDR2 YENEEA. The CDR3 is CASSLTEKETQYF. DNA for the CDR3: TGTGCCAGCAGCTTGACGGAAAAAGAGACCCAGTACTTC. The full variable domain, its missing parts supplied by reference TRBV11-3 and TRBJ2-5, is EAGVVQSPRYKIIEKKQPVAFWCNPISGHNTLYWYLQNLGQGPELLIRYENEEAVDDSQLPKDRFSAERLKGVDSTLKIQPAELGDSAVYLCASSLTEKETQYFGPGTRLLVL.

This clone has a count of ten or more. V usage is TRBV6-6 and J usage is TRBJ1-4; D unclear. This CDR3 has 15 residues. From germline, CDR1 is MNHNY and CDR2 SVGAGI (reference sequence). V was pared by 6 bases and J by 5 bases, with 16 bases between. The CDR3 region has the DNA TGTGCCAGCAGACAGAGGGAGGCCCGAAATGAAAAACTGTTTTTT. Amino acid sequence: CASRQREARNEKLFF.

This chain connects TRBV19 to TRBJ2-7, with TRBD1 matching 7 bases. Trimming cost V 10 bases and J 4 bases; bases outside gene matches: 10. CDR1 is LNHDA and CDR2 is SQIVND in the germline V gene (reference sequence). The CDR3 extends over 13 amino acids. CDR3 residues: CATTGPYGYEQYF. The CDR3, as DNA: TGTGCCACGACAGGGCCATACGGGTACGAGCAGTACTTC.

In this sample, this clone turned up once. The rearrangement joins TRBV19 to TRBJ1-5, with 8 bases matching TRBD1. The CDR3 runs 15 residues. Germline V gene lookup returns CDR1 LNHDA and CDR2 SQIVND (reference sequence). V lost 2 bases and J lost 5; bases outside the gene matches: 5. CDR3 region: CASSISRGLHQPQHF. The CDR3 region has the DNA TGTGCCAGTAGTATATCCAGGGGGCTTCATCAGCCCCAGCATTTT.

In nucleotides, the CDR3 is TGTGCCAGTAGTCCCCACTCGGGGGCTGAAGCTTTCTTT. Amino acids: CASSPHSGAEAFF. The chain links TRBV19 to TRBJ1-1; D perhaps matches TRBD1 (5 bases). The CDR3 runs to 13 residues. Trimming shortened V by 5 bases and J by 6 bases, and 13 bases separated the two germline ends. Germline CDR1 is LNHDA and CDR2 is SQIVND (reference sequence).

The gene calls are TRBV12-2 and TRBJ1-2; TRBD1, the table's D call, lacks a check against the DNA. TRBV12-2 is listed as a pseudogene. The CDR3 sequence is 17 residues long. The DNA for the CDR3 is TGTGCAAGTCGCTTCGGGACAGGGTTTTCTCGCGACTATGGCTACACCTTC. Its translation: CASRFGTGFSRDYGYTF.

The rearrangement uses TRBV4-1 and TRBJ1-3; 12 bases fit TRBD1. Germline CDR1 and CDR2: MGHRA and YSYEKL. CDR3 size: 18 residues. V shed 6 bases and J 4 bases; nucleotides not matched to a gene: 13. The CDR3 protein is CASRNPGQGAGRGNTIYF. DNA of the CDR3: TGCGCCAGCAGGAATCCGGGACAGGGGGCCGGTCGGGGAAACACCATATATTTT.